The T cell receptor (beta chain) under discussion was sequenced for a study of cytomegalovirus exposure and HLA in healthy donors. With 60 Vbeta and 13 Jbeta primers, the PCR was carried out. Produced via immunoSEQ multiplex PCR; TCRdb's table is partial and in-frame only. The sample includes about 75,000 clones, more than 65% seen only once; the top ten take 18%. Sequencing was carried out using PBMCs. This receptor was taken from a man aged 70 or older in good health and CMV-seropositive.

CDR3 amino acids: CASSRGTGGGEQYF. CDR3 nucleotides: TGTGCCAGCAGCCGTGGGACAGGGGGTGGCGAGCAGTACTTC. The V call is TRBV7-9, the J call TRBJ2-7, with TRBD1 matching 11 bases. Germline CDR1 reads SEHNR; CDR2 reads FQNEAQ (reference sequence). J was trimmed by 6 bases and V by 5 bases; bases with no gene match: 6. The CDR3 extends over 14 amino acids.